The text below deals with one T cell receptor (beta chain). As yet, its antigen is unknown. Repertoires were sampled repeatedly during chemoradiotherapy. These data come from a study of chemoradiotherapy in HPV16-positive cancers. About the study: Functional T-cell assays on a couple of HPV16-positive patients' cells defined candidate HPV-specific clones and common TCR motifs.

In germline, CDR1 is MGHRA, CDR2 YSYEKL. Trimming stripped 2 bases from V and 1 base from J, with 7 bases between. The CDR3 is made up of 14 amino acids. Study results and limitations: During treatment, candidate HPV-specific clones and E7-related motifs expanded in tumor. In HPV16-positive patients, HPV-responsive T-cell expansion tracked better recurrence-free survival.

Sequencing used immunoSEQ multiplex PCR; TCRdb keeps in-frame clones, though not all of them. Of about 12,000 clones in the sample, about two thirds are singletons; the top ten hold 7% to 10%. The chain links TRBV4-1 to TRBJ2-3, with no clear D. The TCR originated in a human donor with HPV-associated anogenital cancer. Sample collection was performed from a patient who underwent chemoradiotherapy. CDR3 in DNA: TGCGCCAGCAGCCAATTTAGCCGCACAGATACGCAGTATTTT. The encoded protein is CASSQFSRTDTQYF.